This T cell receptor (beta chain) was profiled in a study of shared clonotypes between healthy human individuals. J gave up 6 bases and V 5 bases, and 8 bases lay outside the gene matches. There are 14 residues in the CDR3. Germline V gene data show CDR1 as MNHNS and CDR2 as SASEGT. Using ten immunoSEQ deep assay plates, investigators sequenced unsorted PBMC DNA. TCRdb's table, derived via immunoSEQ multiplex PCR, lists solely in-frame clones and lacks some. The data hold more than 450,000 clones, with 70% to 80% observed a single time. The V call is TRBV6-1, the J call TRBJ2-7, with 9 bases lining up with TRBD1. The TCR sequence derives from a woman in her thirties or forties in good health. Some clones in this sample may be carry-over from other donors' samples. Sequencing used PBMCs. CDR3 in amino acids: CASSNSGTGTEQYF. CDR3 nucleotides: TGTGCCAGCAGTAATTCCGGGACAGGGACCGAGCAGTACTTC.